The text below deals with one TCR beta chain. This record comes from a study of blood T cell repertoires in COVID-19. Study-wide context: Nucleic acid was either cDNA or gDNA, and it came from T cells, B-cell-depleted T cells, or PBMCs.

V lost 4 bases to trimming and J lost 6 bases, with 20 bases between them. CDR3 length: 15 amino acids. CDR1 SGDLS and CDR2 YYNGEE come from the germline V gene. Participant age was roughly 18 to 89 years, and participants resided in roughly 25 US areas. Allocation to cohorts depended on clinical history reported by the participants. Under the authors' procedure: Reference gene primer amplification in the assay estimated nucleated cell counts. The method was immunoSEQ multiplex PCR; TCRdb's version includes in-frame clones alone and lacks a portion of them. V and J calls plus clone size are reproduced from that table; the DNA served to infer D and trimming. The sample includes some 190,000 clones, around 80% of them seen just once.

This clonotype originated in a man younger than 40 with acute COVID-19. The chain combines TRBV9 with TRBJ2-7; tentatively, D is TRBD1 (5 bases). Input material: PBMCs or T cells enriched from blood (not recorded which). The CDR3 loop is CASSLRPSGQGEQYF. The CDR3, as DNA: TGTGCCAGCAGCCTTCGACCGTCAGGTCAGGGCGAGCAGTACTTC.